This entry is about one TCR beta chain. Antigen specificity is unknown. This entry belongs to a study of cytomegalovirus exposure and HLA in healthy donors. Study-wide results and limits: Using a false discovery rate of 0.05, a later analysis showed that some 16,000 TCR beta sequences were associated with HLA alleles. In an earlier analysis, most TCR beta V segments were productive about 87% or about 30% of the time.

The PCR was carried out with 60 Vbeta primers and 13 Jbeta primers. Using immunoSEQ multiplex PCR, the repertoire was profiled, and TCRdb retains in-frame clones only, with some absent. Of tens of thousands of clones listed, about two thirds are singletons. The length of the CDR3 is 14 residues. V gave up 0 bases and J gave up 4 bases, with 9 bases separating them. Germline assignment: CDR1 SGHDN and CDR2 FVKESK. Sequenced material: PBMCs. This chain connects TRBV14 to TRBJ1-2, with D unclear. The sequence derives from a woman in her thirties in good health and CMV-seronegative. The CDR3 nucleotides are TGTGCCAGCAGCCAAGACGGCGGATTCTATGGCTACACCTTC. Its translation is CASSQDGGFYGYTF.